Listed here are 8 T cell receptor beta chains from one sample, sequenced in a study of OX40 agonist ivuxolimab in advanced cancers. Repertoires were generated with immunoSEQ multiplex PCR, while TCRdb's copy carries only in-frame clones and drops some. Of 53,000 or so clones in the sample, around 86% were seen once. Source: CD4+ or CD8+ T cells sorted from blood, taken in a trial of the OX40 agonist ivuxolimab. Receptors were obtained from an adult with an advanced solid tumor such as melanoma, head and neck, liver or kidney cancer.

This clone was seen once. The chain uses TRBV9 and TRBJ2-3, with no clear D. V was pared by 3 bases and J by 4 bases, with 9 bases between. The germline V gene has CDR1 SGDLS and CDR2 YYNGEE. The CDR3 sequence is 13 residues long. The CDR3 DNA sequence: TGTGCCAGCAGCGCCCGACCCTCAGATACGCAGTATTTT. It is translated as CASSARPSDTQYF.

The V and J genes are TRBV29-1 and TRBJ1-2, with a possible D match to TRBD1 (6 bases). Trimming cost V 4 bases and J 5 bases, with 14 bases left between them. CDR1 SQVTM and CDR2 ANQGSEA come from the germline V gene. This CDR3 has 13 residues. In nucleotides, the CDR3 is TGCAGCGTTGGGGCCACAGGGAGTTATGGCTACACCTTC. The encoded protein is CSVGATGSYGYTF.

The chain couples TRBV20-1 to TRBJ1-1; D is unclear. V lost 6 bases and J lost 2, with 7 bases in between. The CDR3 length is 11 residues. The germline CDR1 and CDR2 sequences are DFQATT and SNEGSKA (reference sequence). The CDR3 region has the DNA TGCAGTGCCCGTATAAACACTGAAGCTTTCTTT. This encodes CSARINTEAFF.

The rearrangement joins TRBV30 to TRBJ2-7; D is perhaps TRBD1 (6 bases). The length of the CDR3 is 15 residues. Germline lookup yields CDR1 GTSNPN and CDR2 SVGIG (reference sequence). V lost 8 bases, J lost 3 bases, and 23 bases lay in between. CDR3 nucleotide sequence: TGTGCCAGCAGATGGCGGCAGGGGATCGTCTACGAGCAGTACTTC. It translates to CASRWRQGIVYEQYF.

V gene TRBV5-1 combines with J gene TRBJ2-3; 8 nucleotides agree with TRBD2. CDR3 length: 14 residues. V trimming: 2 bases; J trimming: 6 bases; junction bases outside the gene matches: 5. Germline lookup yields CDR1 SGHRS and CDR2 YFSETQ. The CDR3 sequence is CASSFGLATDTQYF. In DNA form, the CDR3 reads TGCGCCAGCAGCTTTGGACTAGCTACGGATACGCAGTATTTT.

The CDR3, as DNA: TGCGCCAGCAGCTTGCTGGGTTACGGCGCAGATACGCAGTATTTT. It encodes CASSLLGYGADTQYF. V gene TRBV5-1 combines with J gene TRBJ2-3; D gene unclear. V was trimmed by 1 base and J by 4 bases, leaving 13 bases between them. Germline CDR1 SGHRS, CDR2 YFSETQ. The CDR3 is 15 amino acids.

The V gene is TRBV6-5, the J gene TRBJ1-5, with a possible D match to TRBD1 (5 bases). Germline V gene lookup returns CDR1 MNHEY and CDR2 SVGAGI. This CDR3 has 14 residues. With 2 bases removed from V and 4 bases from J, the gap between germline ends came to 9 bases. Here the CDR3 reads CASSYRDLNQPQHF. CDR3 bases: TGTGCCAGCAGTTACCGGGACCTTAATCAGCCCCAGCATTTT.

This clone was observed a few times. The chain links TRBV28 to TRBJ1-4, with 7 bases that match TRBD1. V shed 9 bases, J shed 2 bases, and the junction held 6 bases outside the gene matches. Germline CDR1 MDHEN, CDR2 SYDVKM. This CDR3 spans 14 amino acids. The CDR3 loop reads CASNLQGTNEKLFF. The CDR3 DNA reads TGTGCCAGTAACCTACAGGGGACTAATGAAAAACTGTTTTTT.